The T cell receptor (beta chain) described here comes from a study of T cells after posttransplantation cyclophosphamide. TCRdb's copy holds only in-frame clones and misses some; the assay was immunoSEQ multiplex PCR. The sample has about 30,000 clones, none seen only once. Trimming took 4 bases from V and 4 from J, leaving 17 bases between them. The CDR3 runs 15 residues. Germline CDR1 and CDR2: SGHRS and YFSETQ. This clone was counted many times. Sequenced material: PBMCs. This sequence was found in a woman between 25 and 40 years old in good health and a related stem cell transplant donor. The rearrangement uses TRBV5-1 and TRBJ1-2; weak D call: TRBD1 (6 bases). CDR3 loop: CASSISTGRGYGYTF. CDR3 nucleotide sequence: TGCGCCAGCAGCATTTCCACAGGGAGGGGCTATGGCTACACCTTC.